Presented here are 2 T cell receptor beta chains from one specimen sequenced in a study of blood T cell repertoires in COVID-19. The method was immunoSEQ multiplex PCR; TCRdb's version includes in-frame clones alone and lacks a portion of them. The repertoire holds 90,000 to 110,000 clones, with around three quarters as singletons. What was sequenced was peripheral blood. Receptors originate from a human donor in a cohort sampled during active or convalescent COVID-19.

V and J are TRBV5-1 and TRBJ2-2; 7 nucleotides match TRBD2. This CDR3 contains 16 residues. Trimming took 0 bases from V and 0 from J; bases not matched to a gene: 2. The germline CDR1 and CDR2 sequences are SGHRS and YFSETQ. The CDR3 protein is CASSLVAGANTGELFF. CDR3 bases: TGCGCCAGCAGCTTGGTTGCGGGGGCGAACACCGGGGAGCTGTTTTTT. The whole variable domain, remainder taken from reference TRBV5-1 and TRBJ2-2, is KAGVTQTPRYLIKTRGQQVTLSCSPISGHRSVSWYQQTPGQGLQFLFEYFSETQRNKGNFPGRFSGRQFSNSRSEMNVSTLELGDSALYLCASSLVAGANTGELFFGEGSRLTVL.

This rearrangement joins TRBV27 to TRBJ1-4; D gene ambiguous. Trimming removed 5 bases from V and 0 bases from J, with 10 bases in between. The CDR3 sequence is 15 residues long. Germline-derived CDR1 and CDR2 are MNHEY and SMNVEV (reference sequence). CDR3 protein: CASSPWGATNEKLFF. The CDR3 coding sequence is TGTGCCAGCAGTCCCTGGGGAGCAACTAATGAAAAACTGTTTTTT.